The T cell receptor (beta chain) under discussion was sequenced for a study of cytomegalovirus exposure and HLA in healthy donors. The PCR had 60 Vbeta and 13 Jbeta primers. Sequenced by immunoSEQ multiplex PCR; TCRdb stores in-frame clones only, minus some. This repertoire shows 90,000 to 130,000 clones, 55% to 70% found once; its top ten account for 2% to 2.5%. Comments on this clone: Its cognate antigen is unknown.

Study-wide results and caveats: Sequencing had likely introduced a cluster of highly shared sequence variants as an artifact. With DRB1 most and HLA-C fewest, TCR association rates differed between HLA loci in a later analysis.

CDR1 and CDR2 from the germline V gene are SGDLS and YYNGEE. CDR3 size: 12 residues. V lost 0 bases and J 6 bases, leaving 6 bases between the germline ends. The sample consisted of PBMCs. This TCR derives from a woman aged 25 to 39 in good health and CMV-seronegative. This chain uses TRBV9 with TRBJ1-1; D gene uncertain. The CDR3 DNA is TGTGCCAGCAGCGTAGGGACTTCTGAAGCTTTCTTT. Encoded protein: CASSVGTSEAFF. Together with reference TRBV9 and TRBJ1-1, the CDR3 gives the full variable domain: DSGVTQTPKHLITATGQRVTLRCSPRSGDLSVYWYQQSLDQGLQFLIQYYNGEERAKGNILERFSAQQFPDLHSELNLSSLELGDSALYFCASSVGTSEAFFGQGTRLTVV.